One sample yielded the 8 T cell receptor beta chains listed below, sequenced in a study of CD8 T cells in Susac syndrome. An amount of RNA that ranged from roughly 0.5 to 1 ug was reverse transcribed with random hexamers. Each CDR3 protein is one row after TCRdb ran MiXCR on the immunoSEQ multiplex PCR reads. The data show approximately 170,000 distinct CDR3 sequences, about 91% seen once. The specimen was CD4+ T cells from PBMCs. These receptors came from a human donor in good health.

This clonotype is a singleton in its sample. The chain recombines TRBV10-2 with TRBJ2-4; TRBD1 matches 8 bases. There are 11 residues in the CDR3. Unmatched junction bases numbered 3, after V lost 8 bases and J lost 9 bases. Germline CDR1 and CDR2: WSHSY and SAAADI. The CDR3 spells CASRGQVIQYF. DNA of the CDR3: TGCGCCAGCCGGGGACAGGTCATTCAGTACTTC.

This chain uses TRBV12-3 or TRBV12-4 with TRBJ2-5; either TRBD1 or TRBD2 may supply D (5 bases each). The CDR3 extends over 13 amino acids. Trimming cost V 5 bases and J 5 bases, with 12 bases left between them. For the CDR3, the DNA is TGTGCCAGCAGTCCCTCGTGGGGGGAGACCCAGTACTTC. Translation gives CASSPSWGETQYF.

The J gene is TRBJ2-1, the V gene TRBV5-6; D might be TRBD1 (6 bases). V dropped 0 bases and J dropped 10 bases, with 14 bases sitting between them. Looked up from germline, CDR1 is SGHDT and CDR2 is YYEEEE. There are 14 residues in the CDR3. The CDR3 sequence is CASSLEGGSPEQFF. Here the CDR3 DNA reads TGTGCCAGCAGCTTGGAAGGGGGATCTCCCGAGCAGTTCTTC.

This chain connects TRBV7-9 to TRBJ1-6; D gene ambiguous. This CDR3 has 14 amino acids. Between the trimmed V and J ends, which lost 4 bases and 8 bases, there was a span of 12 bases. Germline CDR1 SEHNR, CDR2 FQNEAQ (reference sequence). CDR3 region: CASSSRLGDSPLHF. DNA of the CDR3: TGTGCCAGCAGCTCTCGGTTGGGTGATTCACCCCTCCACTTT.

The gene calls are TRBV5-1 and TRBJ2-7, with 7 bases that match TRBD1. V shed 4 bases and J 5 bases; nucleotides not matched to a gene: 12. This CDR3 comprises 15 residues. Germline V CDR1 and CDR2: SGHRS, YFSETQ. Here the CDR3 reads CASSITGTAGDEQYF. The CDR3 bases are TGCGCCAGCAGCATTACCGGGACAGCCGGCGACGAGCAGTACTTC.

The chain links TRBV13 to TRBJ2-2; 8 bases map to TRBD1. Per germline, CDR1 PRHDT and CDR2 FYEKMQ (reference sequence). This CDR3 is 15 amino acids long. The ends lost 7 bases at V and 0 bases at J; junction bases unmatched: 4. CDR3 nucleotide sequence: TGTGCCAGCAAGGACAGGGTTTCGAACACCGGGGAGCTGTTTTTT. Its translation: CASKDRVSNTGELFF.

In the case of this clonotype: Germline is not matched at one junction end, which may reflect a read error. V usage is TRBV18 and J usage is TRBJ2-7; TRBD1 agrees at 8 bases. There are 18 residues in the CDR3. Germline lookup yields CDR1 KGHSH and CDR2 LQKENI. Here the CDR3 reads CASSPGAYPGTGSNEQYF. The CDR3 nucleotides are TGTGCCAGCTCCCCGGGCGCCTACCCCGGGACAGGCTCCAACGAGCAGTACTTC.

The genes are TRBV29-1 and TRBJ1-2, with 8 bases matching TRBD1. This CDR3 spans 13 amino acids. V shed 8 bases, J shed 4 bases, and the junction held 9 bases outside the gene matches. Germline V gives CDR1 SQVTM, CDR2 ANQGSEA. The CDR3: CSSEGQASYGYTF. The CDR3, as DNA: TGCAGCAGTGAGGGACAGGCTTCCTATGGCTACACCTTC. The full variable domain, rest sourced from reference TRBV29-1 and TRBJ1-2, is SAVISQKPSRDICQRGTSLTIQCQVDSQVTMMFWYRQQPGQSLTLIATANQGSEATYESGFVIDKFPISRPNLTFSTLTVSNMSPEDSSIYLCSSEGQASYGYTFGSGTRLTVV.